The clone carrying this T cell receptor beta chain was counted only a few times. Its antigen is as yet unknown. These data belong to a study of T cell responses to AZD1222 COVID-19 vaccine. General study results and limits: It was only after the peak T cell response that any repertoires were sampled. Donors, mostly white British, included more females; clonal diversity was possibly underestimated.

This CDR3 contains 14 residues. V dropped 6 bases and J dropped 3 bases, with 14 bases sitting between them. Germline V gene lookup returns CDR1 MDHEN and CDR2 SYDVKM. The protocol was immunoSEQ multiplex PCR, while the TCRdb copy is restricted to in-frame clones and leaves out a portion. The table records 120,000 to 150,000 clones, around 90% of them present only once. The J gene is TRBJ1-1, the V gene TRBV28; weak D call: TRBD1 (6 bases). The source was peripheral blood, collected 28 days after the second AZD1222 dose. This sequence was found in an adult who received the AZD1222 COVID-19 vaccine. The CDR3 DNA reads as TGTGCCAGCAGATCGGACAGCTCTTACACTGAAGCTTTCTTT. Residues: CASRSDSSYTEAFF. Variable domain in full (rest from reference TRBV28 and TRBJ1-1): DVKVTQSSRYLVKRTGEKVFLECVQDMDHENMFWYRQDPGLGLRLIYFSYDVKMKEKGDIPEGYSVSREKKERFSLILESASTNQTSMYLCASRSDSSYTEAFFGQGTRLTVV.